These T cell receptor beta chains were read from a single sample in a study of T cells in Graves' hyperthyroidism and ophthalmopathy. TCRdb itself ran the multiplex PCR reads through MiXCR, one entry per CDR3 protein. The repertoire includes a few hundred thousand distinct CDR3 sequences, around 15% of them detected once, and roughly 3% sits in the top ten. The specimen was blood. Every receptor here comes from a woman in her thirties or forties with Graves' ophthalmopathy. Both conserved end residues are part of each CDR3. The D gene is left open where the match is weak. The size field is filled for only some rows; it gives once, few, many or a size class.

v_call	d_call	j_call	clone_size	cdr3_aa	cdr3_nt
TRBV30	NA	TRBJ1-1	NA	CAWSGPGREAFF	TGTGCCTGGAGTGGTCCTGGCAGAGAAGCTTTCTTT
TRBV5-1	TRBD1	TRBJ1-3	NA	CASSQGTAEISGNTIYF	TGCGCCAGCAGTCAAGGGACAGCCGAAATCTCTGGAAACACCATATATTTT
TRBV6-1	TRBD1	TRBJ2-7	many	CASSVRQGRIYEQYF	TGTGCCAGCAGTGTACGACAGGGGAGGATCTACGAGCAGTACTTC
TRBV30	NA	TRBJ2-1	many	CAWARGIDNEQFF	TGTGCCTGGGCCAGGGGAATAGATAATGAGCAGTTCTTC
TRBV19	NA	TRBJ1-2	few	CASSKVEATSGYTF	TGTGCCAGTAGTAAGGTAGAGGCTACTTCTGGCTACACCTTC
TRBV10-3	TRBD2	TRBJ2-1	many	CAISESNSGGGEQFF	TGTGCCATCAGTGAGTCGAATAGCGGGGGTGGTGAGCAGTTCTTC
TRBV19	NA	TRBJ1-5	NA	CASTTGSTGQPQHF	TGTGCCAGTACTACAGGGAGTACGGGTCAGCCCCAGCATTTT
TRBV9	NA	TRBJ1-1	few	CASSVALGEAFF	TGTGCCAGCAGCGTGGCCCTAGGGGAAGCTTTCTTT
TRBV10-3	NA	TRBJ2-1	NA	CAIMGGGRNEQFF	TGTGCCATCATGGGGGGAGGTCGGAATGAGCAGTTCTTC
TRBV2	NA	TRBJ2-7	many	CASSDEVMLFEYF	TGTGCCAGCAGTGATGAGGTCATGCTGTTTGAGTACTTC
TRBV18	NA	TRBJ1-2	NA	CVSSADRSIFYGYTF	TGTGTCAGCTCAGCCGACAGGTCGATATTCTATGGCTACACCTTC
TRBV5-1	NA	TRBJ1-1	many	CASSLDAQGLGTEAFF	TGCGCCAGCAGCTTGGATGCCCAGGGCCTGGGGACTGAAGCTTTCTTT
TRBV7-7	NA	TRBJ2-1	many	CASSWDWDGEQFF	TGTGCTAGCAGCTGGGACTGGGACGGTGAGCAGTTCTTC
TRBV2	TRBD2	TRBJ2-1	NA	CASRILAGGPHEQFF	TGTGCCAGCAGGATACTAGCGGGAGGGCCCCATGAGCAGTTCTTC
TRBV19	TRBD2	TRBJ2-1	NA	CASSKLPSGSNEQFF	TGTGCCAGTAGTAAACTGCCTAGCGGGAGCAATGAGCAGTTCTTC
TRBV6-1	TRBD2	TRBJ2-7	NA	CASSEYVAGAYEQYF	TGTGCCAGCAGTGAATATGTAGCGGGTGCCTACGAGCAGTACTTC
TRBV5-1	TRBD2	TRBJ2-5	few	CASSLGLAGGVQETQYF	TGCGCCAGCAGCTTGGGGCTAGCGGGAGGGGTACAAGAGACCCAGTACTTC
TRBV30	NA	TRBJ2-3	many	CAWGTAGLGTDTQYF	TGTGCCTGGGGGACAGCGGGACTTGGCACAGATACGCAGTATTTT
TRBV6-1	TRBD1	TRBJ1-1	NA	CASSFRQGDEAFF	TGTGCCAGCAGTTTTCGACAGGGAGATGAAGCTTTCTTT
TRBV7-9	TRBD2	TRBJ2-5	NA	CASSIGGGETQYF	TGTGCCAGCAGTATCGGGGGAGGGGAGACCCAGTACTTC
TRBV20-1	NA	TRBJ2-2	NA	CSARGRPNTGELFF	TGCAGTGCTAGAGGAAGGCCTAACACCGGGGAGCTGTTTTTT
TRBV6-1	TRBD1	TRBJ1-6	many	CASSSTGGNSPLHF	TGTGCCAGCAGTTCTACAGGGGGTAATTCACCCCTCCACTTT
TRBV5-1	NA	TRBJ2-5	many	CASSLQPGRGQETQYF	TGCGCCAGCAGCTTGCAACCAGGGCGAGGACAAGAGACCCAGTACTTC
TRBV19	NA	TRBJ1-1	NA	CAAGHRNTEAFF	TGTGCCGCGGGGCACAGAAACACTGAAGCTTTCTTT
TRBV7-8	NA	TRBJ2-7	many	CASSLRRGAYEQYF	TGTGCCAGCAGCTTGCGACGGGGGGCTTACGAGCAGTACTTC
TRBV5-1	TRBD1	TRBJ1-6	few	CASSTGGGNSPLHF	TGCGCCAGCAGCACAGGGGGCGGCAATTCACCCCTCCACTTT
TRBV2	TRBD2	TRBJ2-5	NA	CAGGRVSLWAGGPETQYF	TGTGCCGGGGGGAGAGTCAGCTTATGGGCGGGAGGGCCGGAGACCCAGTACTTC
TRBV7-2	NA	TRBJ1-6	many	CASSLWGRGSPLHF	TGTGCCAGCAGCTTGTGGGGCAGAGGTTCACCCCTCCACTTT
TRBV14	TRBD1	TRBJ2-5	few	CASSQDWDSQETQYF	TGTGCCAGCAGCCAAGACTGGGACAGCCAAGAGACCCAGTACTTC
TRBV27	NA	TRBJ1-1	many	CASSSLLTPEAFF	TGTGCCAGCAGTTCTCTGTTGACACCTGAAGCTTTCTTT
TRBV7-9	NA	TRBJ2-5	many	CASSPGPWTNTKETQYF	TGTGCCAGCAGCCCGGGGCCTTGGACAAATACAAAAGAGACCCAGTACTTC